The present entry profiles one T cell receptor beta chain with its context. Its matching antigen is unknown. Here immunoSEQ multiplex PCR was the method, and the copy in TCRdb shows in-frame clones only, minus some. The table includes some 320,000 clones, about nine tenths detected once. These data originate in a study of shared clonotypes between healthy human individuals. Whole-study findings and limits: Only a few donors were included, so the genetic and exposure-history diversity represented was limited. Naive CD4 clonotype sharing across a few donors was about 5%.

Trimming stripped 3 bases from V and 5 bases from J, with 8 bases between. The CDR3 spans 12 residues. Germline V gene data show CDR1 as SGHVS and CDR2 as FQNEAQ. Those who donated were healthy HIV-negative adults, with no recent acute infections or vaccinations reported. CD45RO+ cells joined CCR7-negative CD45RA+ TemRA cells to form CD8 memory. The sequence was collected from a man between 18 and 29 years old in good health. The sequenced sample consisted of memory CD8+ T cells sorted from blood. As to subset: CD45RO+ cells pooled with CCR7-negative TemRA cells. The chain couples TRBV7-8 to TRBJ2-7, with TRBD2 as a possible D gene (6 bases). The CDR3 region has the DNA TGTGCCAGCAGCTTCCGGGAGAACGAGCAGTACTTC. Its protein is CASSFRENEQYF.